The rows below give T cell receptor beta chains drawn from one sample of a study of vaccination and CD4 T cells after COVID-19. TCRdb processed the PCR reads anew with MiXCR; each CDR3 protein has one entry. Of more than 6,000 distinct CDR3 sequences detected, roughly 31% appear once; the ten largest clones hold more than 30%. These receptors' targets are unknown. The sequencing sample was made of CD4+ T cells from blood, cultured in vitro. All receptors come from a human donor in good health. CDR3s include the opening cysteine and the closing phenylalanine or tryptophan. Fields, in order: V gene, D gene, J gene, clone size, CDR3 protein, CDR3 DNA. A D gene is named only where the DNA matches it firmly. Size values are once, few and many counts, or a class for expanded clones, and some rows have none.

v_call: TRBV28
d_call: TRBD1
j_call: TRBJ2-1
clone_size: once
cdr3_aa: CASSSYGTGGRNEQFF
cdr3_nt: TGTGCCAGCAGTTCGTACGGGACAGGGGGTCGCAATGAGCAGTTCTTC

v_call: TRBV20-1
d_call: NA
j_call: TRBJ1-5
clone_size: NA
cdr3_aa: CSARVVYDYSNQPQHF
cdr3_nt: TGCAGTGCTAGGGTCGTCTACGATTATAGCAATCAGCCCCAGCATTTT

v_call: TRBV2
d_call: TRBD2
j_call: TRBJ2-3
clone_size: few
cdr3_aa: CASIAGTSGKSTDTQYF
cdr3_nt: TGTGCCAGCATTGCGGGGACTAGCGGGAAGAGCACAGATACGCAGTATTTT

v_call: TRBV20-1
d_call: TRBD2
j_call: TRBJ2-3
clone_size: few
cdr3_aa: CSARDLAGGFNTQYF
cdr3_nt: TGCAGTGCTAGAGACCTAGCGGGAGGGTTTAATACGCAGTATTTT

v_call: TRBV11-1
d_call: NA
j_call: TRBJ2-3
clone_size: NA
cdr3_aa: CASAILGTDTQYF
cdr3_nt: TGTGCCAGCGCAATATTAGGCACAGATACGCAGTATTTT

v_call: TRBV28
d_call: NA
j_call: TRBJ1-5
clone_size: few
cdr3_aa: CASSPQAVSNQPQHF
cdr3_nt: TGTGCCAGCAGTCCCCAGGCAGTTAGCAATCAGCCCCAGCATTTT

v_call: TRBV5-4
d_call: NA
j_call: TRBJ2-3
clone_size: NA
cdr3_aa: CASSLRTDTQYF
cdr3_nt: TGTGCCAGCAGCTTACGCACAGATACGCAGTATTTT

v_call: TRBV19
d_call: TRBD1
j_call: TRBJ1-1
clone_size: NA
cdr3_aa: CASTRTGVLNTEAFF
cdr3_nt: TGTGCCAGTACGAGGACAGGGGTATTGAACACTGAAGCTTTCTTT

v_call: TRBV27
d_call: NA
j_call: TRBJ2-7
clone_size: NA
cdr3_aa: CASSLLSSNEQYF
cdr3_nt: TGTGCCAGCAGTTTACTGTCGAGTAACGAGCAGTACTTC

v_call: TRBV20-1
d_call: TRBD2
j_call: TRBJ2-5
clone_size: few
cdr3_aa: CSADGLVSQETQYF
cdr3_nt: TGCAGTGCTGATGGACTAGTATCGCAAGAGACCCAGTACTTC

v_call: TRBV15
d_call: TRBD1
j_call: TRBJ2-5
clone_size: NA
cdr3_aa: CATSGGTGGAGETQYF
cdr3_nt: TGTGCCACCAGCGGGGGGACAGGGGGCGCGGGAGAGACCCAGTACTTC

v_call: TRBV20-1
d_call: TRBD2
j_call: TRBJ2-1
clone_size: few
cdr3_aa: CSARERTSASNEQFF
cdr3_nt: TGCAGTGCTAGAGAGCGGACTAGCGCGAGCAATGAGCAGTTCTTC

v_call: TRBV21-1
d_call: NA
j_call: TRBJ2-7
clone_size: few
cdr3_aa: CASRKTLQYYEQYF
cdr3_nt: TGTGCCAGCAGAAAAACCCTCCAGTACTACGAGCAGTACTTC

v_call: TRBV2
d_call: NA
j_call: TRBJ1-1
clone_size: few
cdr3_aa: CASRGMNTEAFF
cdr3_nt: TGTGCCAGCAGAGGAATGAACACTGAAGCTTTCTTT

v_call: TRBV7-2
d_call: NA
j_call: TRBJ2-7
clone_size: medium-sized
cdr3_aa: CASSFSYEQYF
cdr3_nt: TGTGCCAGCAGCTTCTCCTACGAGCAGTACTTC

v_call: TRBV20-1
d_call: TRBD2
j_call: TRBJ2-5
clone_size: NA
cdr3_aa: CSARVPGLAEETQYF
cdr3_nt: TGCAGTGCTAGGGTCCCGGGACTAGCGGAAGAGACCCAGTACTTC

v_call: TRBV7-7
d_call: NA
j_call: TRBJ2-2
clone_size: few
cdr3_aa: CASSLKPGGELFF
cdr3_nt: TGTGCTAGCAGCTTGAAGCCCGGCGGGGAGCTGTTTTTT

v_call: TRBV10-3
d_call: NA
j_call: TRBJ1-6
clone_size: few
cdr3_aa: CAISEGEHYNSPLHF
cdr3_nt: TGTGCCATCAGTGAGGGGGAACACTATAATTCACCCCTCCACTTT

v_call: TRBV28
d_call: NA
j_call: TRBJ2-3
clone_size: NA
cdr3_aa: CANTPPVSTDTQYF
cdr3_nt: TGTGCCAACACACCCCCTGTTAGCACAGATACGCAGTATTTT

v_call: TRBV19
d_call: NA
j_call: TRBJ2-1
clone_size: few
cdr3_aa: CASSRTNNEQFF
cdr3_nt: TGTGCCAGTAGTAGGACAAATAATGAGCAGTTCTTC

v_call: TRBV7-9
d_call: TRBD1
j_call: TRBJ1-1
clone_size: few
cdr3_aa: CASSATGMRTEAFF
cdr3_nt: TGTGCCAGCAGCGCGACAGGGATGAGGACTGAAGCTTTCTTT

v_call: TRBV5-4
d_call: TRBD1
j_call: TRBJ1-5
clone_size: medium-sized
cdr3_aa: CASSLDRGLSQPQHF
cdr3_nt: TGTGCCAGCAGCCTGGACAGGGGGCTGAGCCAGCCCCAGCATTTT

v_call: TRBV20-1
d_call: TRBD2
j_call: TRBJ2-7
clone_size: NA
cdr3_aa: CSARITTTSGSRYEQYF
cdr3_nt: TGCAGTGCTAGAATAACTACCACTAGCGGGAGTAGGTACGAGCAGTACTTC

v_call: TRBV4-1
d_call: NA
j_call: TRBJ2-5
clone_size: few
cdr3_aa: CASSNEGDGETQYF
cdr3_nt: TGCGCCAGCAGCAACGAAGGGGACGGGGAGACCCAGTACTTC

v_call: TRBV7-3
d_call: TRBD2
j_call: TRBJ2-5
clone_size: few
cdr3_aa: CASSFGGTSTETQYF
cdr3_nt: TGTGCCAGCAGCTTCGGCGGGACTAGCACGGAGACCCAGTACTTC

v_call: TRBV20-1
d_call: NA
j_call: TRBJ2-7
clone_size: NA
cdr3_aa: CSASPFGVPSSYEQYF
cdr3_nt: TGCAGTGCTAGCCCTTTCGGGGTCCCGAGCTCCTACGAGCAGTACTTC

v_call: TRBV6-2/TRBV6-3
d_call: NA
j_call: TRBJ2-1
clone_size: few
cdr3_aa: CASSYSSLAQFF
cdr3_nt: TGTGCCAGCAGTTACTCCTCGCTAGCGCAGTTCTTC

v_call: TRBV20-1
d_call: NA
j_call: TRBJ2-7
clone_size: few
cdr3_aa: CSAYRLGDYPPYEQYF
cdr3_nt: TGCAGTGCTTACCGTTTGGGGGATTATCCCCCCTACGAGCAGTACTTC

v_call: TRBV10-3
d_call: NA
j_call: TRBJ2-7
clone_size: NA
cdr3_aa: CAISDGSYEQYF
cdr3_nt: TGTGCCATCAGTGACGGTTCCTACGAGCAGTACTTC

v_call: TRBV20-1
d_call: TRBD1
j_call: TRBJ2-3
clone_size: NA
cdr3_aa: CSARTGHTDTQYF
cdr3_nt: TGCAGTGCTAGGACAGGGCACACAGATACGCAGTATTTT

v_call: TRBV6-5
d_call: NA
j_call: TRBJ1-1
clone_size: NA
cdr3_aa: CASSYSGQGRSEAFF
cdr3_nt: TGTGCCAGCAGTTACTCTGGGCAGGGGAGGTCTGAAGCTTTCTTT

v_call: TRBV10-3
d_call: NA
j_call: TRBJ2-5
clone_size: few
cdr3_aa: CAIRPREGQETQYF
cdr3_nt: TGTGCCATCAGACCTAGAGAAGGCCAAGAGACCCAGTACTTC

v_call: TRBV20-1
d_call: TRBD2
j_call: TRBJ2-1
clone_size: few
cdr3_aa: CSAWIPSGTISYNEQFF
cdr3_nt: TGCAGTGCTTGGATCCCTAGCGGGACGATCTCCTACAATGAGCAGTTCTTC

v_call: TRBV6-1
d_call: NA
j_call: TRBJ1-5
clone_size: few
cdr3_aa: CASSGEGIQPQHF
cdr3_nt: TGTGCCAGCTCTGGGGAGGGTATTCAGCCCCAGCATTTT

v_call: TRBV20-1
d_call: TRBD2
j_call: TRBJ2-1
clone_size: NA
cdr3_aa: CSGGGRSNEQFF
cdr3_nt: TGCAGTGGGGGCGGGAGGAGCAATGAGCAGTTCTTC

v_call: TRBV20-1
d_call: NA
j_call: TRBJ1-3
clone_size: NA
cdr3_aa: CSARDGLSGNTIYF
cdr3_nt: TGCAGTGCTAGGGACGGACTCTCTGGAAACACCATATATTTT

v_call: TRBV9
d_call: NA
j_call: TRBJ1-2
clone_size: few
cdr3_aa: CASMGGIYGYTF
cdr3_nt: TGTGCCAGCATGGGAGGGATCTATGGCTACACCTTC

v_call: TRBV11-3
d_call: TRBD2
j_call: TRBJ2-7
clone_size: few
cdr3_aa: CASSLTVTGGSYEQYF
cdr3_nt: TGTGCCAGCAGCTTAACCGTTACGGGAGGGTCCTACGAGCAGTACTTC

v_call: TRBV20-1
d_call: NA
j_call: TRBJ1-1
clone_size: few
cdr3_aa: CSASNRRGYTEAFF
cdr3_nt: TGCAGTGCTAGTAACCGCAGGGGATACACTGAAGCTTTCTTT

v_call: TRBV20-1
d_call: TRBD2
j_call: TRBJ2-7
clone_size: NA
cdr3_aa: CSARAPSGTYEQYF
cdr3_nt: TGCAGTGCTAGAGCCCCTAGCGGGACATACGAGCAGTACTTC

v_call: TRBV6-1
d_call: NA
j_call: TRBJ1-2
clone_size: few
cdr3_aa: CASAVRYRDSGYGYTF
cdr3_nt: TGTGCCAGCGCAGTGCGGTACAGGGACTCCGGCTATGGCTACACCTTC

v_call: TRBV19
d_call: NA
j_call: TRBJ2-7
clone_size: few
cdr3_aa: CASSINDLPSYEQYF
cdr3_nt: TGTGCCAGTAGTATTAACGACCTCCCCTCCTACGAGCAGTACTTC

v_call: TRBV19
d_call: TRBD2
j_call: TRBJ2-1
clone_size: NA
cdr3_aa: CASSTGTSGSREQFF
cdr3_nt: TGTGCCAGTAGTACCGGGACTAGCGGGAGTCGTGAGCAGTTCTTC

v_call: TRBV27
d_call: TRBD1
j_call: TRBJ2-7
clone_size: few
cdr3_aa: CASSRDRGPLGEQYF
cdr3_nt: TGTGCCAGCAGTAGAGACAGGGGCCCGCTTGGGGAGCAGTACTTC

v_call: TRBV7-7
d_call: NA
j_call: TRBJ2-2
clone_size: NA
cdr3_aa: CASSLQKNTGELFF
cdr3_nt: TGTGCTAGCAGCTTACAGAAGAACACCGGGGAGCTGTTTTTT

v_call: TRBV11-3
d_call: NA
j_call: TRBJ2-1
clone_size: NA
cdr3_aa: CASSPRAGSYNEQFF
cdr3_nt: TGTGCCAGCAGCCCTCGAGCGGGTTCCTACAATGAGCAGTTCTTC

v_call: TRBV7-2
d_call: NA
j_call: TRBJ1-2
clone_size: NA
cdr3_aa: CASSLPQGPNYGYTF
cdr3_nt: TGTGCCAGCAGCTTACCGCAGGGCCCTAACTATGGCTACACCTTC

v_call: TRBV20-1
d_call: TRBD1
j_call: TRBJ2-3
clone_size: few
cdr3_aa: CSARGTRDRVTDTQYF
cdr3_nt: TGCAGTGCTAGAGGGACCCGGGACAGAGTCACAGATACGCAGTATTTT

v_call: TRBV20-1
d_call: TRBD1
j_call: TRBJ1-5
clone_size: few
cdr3_aa: CSATGTGGVGNQPQHF
cdr3_nt: TGCAGTGCTACGGGGACAGGGGGAGTTGGCAATCAGCCCCAGCATTTT

v_call: TRBV20-1
d_call: TRBD2
j_call: TRBJ2-7
clone_size: NA
cdr3_aa: CSASPSGRLENEQYF
cdr3_nt: TGCAGTGCTAGCCCTAGCGGGAGACTTGAAAACGAGCAGTACTTC

v_call: TRBV7-2
d_call: NA
j_call: TRBJ2-3
clone_size: NA
cdr3_aa: CASSPLTPDTQYF
cdr3_nt: TGTGCCAGCAGCCCCTTGACCCCAGATACGCAGTATTTT

v_call: TRBV28
d_call: NA
j_call: TRBJ1-2
clone_size: NA
cdr3_aa: CASGHFGYTF
cdr3_nt: TGTGCCTCCGGACACTTCGGCTACACCTTC

v_call: TRBV25-1
d_call: NA
j_call: TRBJ1-6
clone_size: few
cdr3_aa: CASSLGAYNSPLHF
cdr3_nt: TGTGCCAGCAGCTTAGGGGCCTATAATTCACCCCTCCACTTT

v_call: TRBV6-2/TRBV6-3
d_call: NA
j_call: TRBJ1-2
clone_size: NA
cdr3_aa: CASSYGQVYGYTF
cdr3_nt: TGTGCCAGCAGTTACGGTCAGGTCTATGGCTACACCTTC